This T cell receptor (beta chain) was obtained from a study of identical twins. Worth noting for this clonotype: Antigen unknown.

Findings and limits, study-wide: Researchers reported excess low generation probability among twin-shared out-of-frame alpha sequences. Modelling approaches yielded underestimates of out-of-frame TCR alpha sharing between monozygotic twins. Instead of following the same donors, the conclusions were based on cross-sectional statistical analysis.

TCRdb itself ran the 5' RACE reads through MiXCR, one entry per CDR3 protein. The sample has roughly 720,000 distinct CDR3 sequences, around a sixth seen once. A further study also used this sample, focusing on T cells expressing NK-cell markers. Turning to that study: The HCMV specificity of the expanded NKG2C+ T cell clones stayed unresolved.

This sequence was found in a woman younger than 35 in good health. The sample comprised PBMCs.

The CDR3 spells CASSFWDRGSTDTQYF. CDR3 in DNA: TGTGCCAGCAGCTTTTGGGACAGAGGTAGCACAGATACGCAGTATTTT. This rearrangement joins TRBV9 to TRBJ2-3, with 7 bases fitting TRBD1. Trimming took 4 bases from V and 0 from J; bases not matched to a gene: 8. CDR1 and CDR2 (germline): SGDLS, YYNGEE. There are 16 residues in the CDR3.